The rows below give T cell receptor beta chains drawn from one sample of a study of blood T cell repertoires in COVID-19. Profiled with immunoSEQ multiplex PCR; TCRdb holds only in-frame clones, not every one. The sample shows roughly 340,000 clones, more than 75% of them seen only once. Sequencing input: PBMCs or T cells enriched from blood (not recorded which). All receptors come from a man between 40 and 49 years old in a cohort exposed to, infected with or recovered from COVID-19 (not recorded which). Each CDR3 is given without its conserved first and last residue. The D gene is left open where the match is weak. A row's size may be missing; if present it is once, few, many or a size class.

size,D,J,V,CDR3
once,TRBD1,TRBJ1-6,TRBV5-1,ASSRSDRGRYNSPLH
.,TRBD1,TRBJ2-3,TRBV18,ASSPNRGPSTDTQY
.,.,TRBJ1-1,TRBV27,ASSFTSRQVNTEAF
once,TRBD2,TRBJ2-1,TRBV5-1,ASSLTVTSGRTF
once,.,TRBJ2-7,TRBV27,ASSLNFLGYEQY
.,.,TRBJ1-1,TRBV4-1,ASRRQPQGLKNTEAF
.,TRBD2,TRBJ2-1,TRBV2,ASRPLAASSYNEQF
.,TRBD1,TRBJ1-1,TRBV11-2,ASSLRFGTVNTEAF
.,TRBD1,TRBJ1-2,TRBV3-1/TRBV3-2,ASSTGGRGYT
once,TRBD1,TRBJ2-1,TRBV10-2,ASSSRDRSYNEQF
few,.,TRBJ1-2,TRBV28,ASRTSTGGYT
.,TRBD1,TRBJ2-3,TRBV12-5,ASGEDRGRRY
.,TRBD2,TRBJ2-1,TRBV11-3,ASSLAGTSGRGSYNEQF
.,TRBD1,TRBJ1-2,TRBV3-1/TRBV3-2,ASSLTGERGYT
.,.,TRBJ2-3,TRBV27,AGLGARGTDTQY
.,TRBD1,TRBJ1-4,TRBV18,ASSPPTGTNEKLF
.,.,TRBJ1-4,TRBV5-4,ASSLDGDEKLF
.,.,TRBJ1-2,TRBV27,ASRGEANYGYT
.,TRBD2,TRBJ2-7,TRBV6-5,ASSGTSGRIHEQY
.,.,TRBJ2-3,TRBV18,ASSTTGGTDTQY
.,TRBD1,TRBJ1-2,TRBV19,ASRTGNYGYT
.,.,TRBJ2-1,TRBV3-1/TRBV3-2,ASSARDTYYNEQF
.,TRBD1,TRBJ2-3,TRBV7-9,ASSPGRGPTDTQY
once,TRBD2,TRBJ2-5,TRBV13,ASSPRTSGIQETQY
.,TRBD2,TRBJ2-3,TRBV7-2,ASSLKAGGPTSTDTQY
.,.,TRBJ1-1,TRBV7-9,ASSLSRGIEAF
.,TRBD1,TRBJ1-4,TRBV3-1/TRBV3-2,ASSHTGEEKLF
.,.,TRBJ1-6,TRBV10-3,AIMREYNSPLH
once,TRBD2,TRBJ2-2,TRBV10-1,ASRLAGNTGELF
.,.,TRBJ2-1,TRBV7-3,ASSPSSSSGGGNEQF
.,.,TRBJ1-2,TRBV5-8,ASSLTVHGYT
.,.,TRBJ2-1,TRBV6-5,ASSAPGRLYNEQF
.,.,TRBJ2-5,TRBV5-1,ASSRWTDKETQY
.,.,TRBJ2-1,TRBV4-1,ASSQSQGRSYNEQF
.,.,TRBJ2-1,TRBV6-5,ASSYQAGRRYNEQF
.,.,TRBJ1-6,TRBV27,ASRNRDAPLH
.,.,TRBJ2-1,TRBV9,ASSVSYSYNEQF
.,TRBD1,TRBJ1-1,TRBV30,AWSRGQANTEAF
.,TRBD1,TRBJ1-2,TRBV5-1,ASSGTGGGYT
once,.,TRBJ1-2,TRBV18,ASSPTTINGYT
.,TRBD1,TRBJ1-3,TRBV11-2,ASTDRVAGNTIY
.,TRBD1,TRBJ2-1,TRBV29-1,SVSRQGGYNEQF
.,TRBD1,TRBJ2-6,TRBV28,ASSGLTGGSHSGANVLT
.,TRBD2,TRBJ2-1,TRBV3-1/TRBV3-2,ASRNRLAGNNEQF
.,.,TRBJ2-1,TRBV29-1,SDISGPSYNEQF